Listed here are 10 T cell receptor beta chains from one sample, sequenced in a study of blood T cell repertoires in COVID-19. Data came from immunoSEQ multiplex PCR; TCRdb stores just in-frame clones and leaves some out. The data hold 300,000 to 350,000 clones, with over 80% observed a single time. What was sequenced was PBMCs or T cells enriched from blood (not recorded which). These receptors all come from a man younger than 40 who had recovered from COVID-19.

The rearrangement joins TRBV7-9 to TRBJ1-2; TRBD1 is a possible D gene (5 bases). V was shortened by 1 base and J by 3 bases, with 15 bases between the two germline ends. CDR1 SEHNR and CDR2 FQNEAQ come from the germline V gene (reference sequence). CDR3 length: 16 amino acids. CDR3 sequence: CASSLVGAEGDYGYTF. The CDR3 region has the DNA TGTGCCAGCAGCTTAGTTGGTGCGGAAGGGGACTATGGCTACACCTTC.

CDR3: CASSPFGGSQKETQYF. In nucleotides, the CDR3 is TGTGCCAGCAGCCCCTTCGGCGGCAGTCAGAAAGAGACCCAGTACTTC. V is TRBV13 and J is TRBJ2-5; the D is unclear. The CDR3 has 16 amino acids. Trimming removed 5 bases at V and 3 bases at J, with 19 bases between. Per the germline V gene, CDR1 is PRHDT and CDR2 is FYEKMQ (reference sequence).

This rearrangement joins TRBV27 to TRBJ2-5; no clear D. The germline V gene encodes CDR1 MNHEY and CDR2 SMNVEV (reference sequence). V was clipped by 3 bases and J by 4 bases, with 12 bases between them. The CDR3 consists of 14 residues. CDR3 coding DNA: TGTGCCAGCAGTTTGACGGGTTCGGGAGAGACCCAGTACTTC. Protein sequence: CASSLTGSGETQYF.

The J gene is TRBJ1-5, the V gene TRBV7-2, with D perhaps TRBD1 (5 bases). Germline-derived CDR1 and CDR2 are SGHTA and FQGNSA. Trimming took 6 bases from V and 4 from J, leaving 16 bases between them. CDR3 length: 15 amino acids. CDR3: CASSPKSRGNQPQHF. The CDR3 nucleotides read TGTGCCAGCAGTCCCAAAAGTAGGGGTAATCAGCCCCAGCATTTT. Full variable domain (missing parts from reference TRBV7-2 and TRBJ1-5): GAGVSQSPSNKVTEKGKDVELRCDPISGHTALYWYRQSLGQGLEFLIYFQGNSAPDKSGLPSDRFSAERTGGSVSTLTIQRTQQEDSAVYLCASSPKSRGNQPQHFGDGTRLSIL.

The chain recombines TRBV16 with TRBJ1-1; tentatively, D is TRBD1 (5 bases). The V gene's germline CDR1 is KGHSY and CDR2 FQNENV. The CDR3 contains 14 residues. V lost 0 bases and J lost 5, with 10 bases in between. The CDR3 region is CASSQSNRNTEAFF. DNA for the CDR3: TGTGCCAGCAGCCAATCGAACAGGAATACTGAAGCTTTCTTT.

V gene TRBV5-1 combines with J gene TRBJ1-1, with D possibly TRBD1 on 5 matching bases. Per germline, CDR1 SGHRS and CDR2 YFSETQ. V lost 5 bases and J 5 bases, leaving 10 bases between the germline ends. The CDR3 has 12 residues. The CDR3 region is CASSYDSTEAFF. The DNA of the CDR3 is TGCGCCAGCAGTTACGACAGTACTGAAGCTTTCTTT.

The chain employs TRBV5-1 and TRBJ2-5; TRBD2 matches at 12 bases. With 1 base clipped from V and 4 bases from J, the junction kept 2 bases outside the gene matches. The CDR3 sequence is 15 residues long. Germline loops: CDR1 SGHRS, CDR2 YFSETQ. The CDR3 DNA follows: TGCGCCAGCAGCTTGCTAGCGGGGGGGCGAGAGACCCAGTACTTC. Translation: CASSLLAGGRETQYF.

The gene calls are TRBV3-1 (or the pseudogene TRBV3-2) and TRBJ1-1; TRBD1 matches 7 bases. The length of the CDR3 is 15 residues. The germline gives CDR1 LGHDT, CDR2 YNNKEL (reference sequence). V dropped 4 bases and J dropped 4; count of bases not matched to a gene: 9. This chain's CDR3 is CASSLTGFGFTEAFF. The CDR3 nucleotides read TGTGCCAGCAGCCTGACAGGGTTTGGTTTCACTGAAGCTTTCTTT.

CDR3 DNA sequence: TGTGCCACATTAAGCGGGACAGGGATCACCGGGGAGCTGTTTTTT. Amino acids: CATLSGTGITGELFF. The chain has TRBV7-2 and TRBJ2-2; TRBD1 agrees at 9 bases. The CDR3 has 15 residues. The V gene end was trimmed by 10 bases and the J gene end by 4 bases; junction bases not matched to a gene: 10. Germline lookup yields CDR1 SGHTA and CDR2 FQGNSA.

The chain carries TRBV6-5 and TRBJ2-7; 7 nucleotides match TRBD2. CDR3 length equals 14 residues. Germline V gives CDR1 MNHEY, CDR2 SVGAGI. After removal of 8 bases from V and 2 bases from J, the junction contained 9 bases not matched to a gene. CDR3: CASGPGTMPYEQYF. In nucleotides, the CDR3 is TGTGCCAGCGGACCCGGGACTATGCCCTACGAGCAGTACTTC.